A single sample is the source of the 7 T cell receptor beta chains below, sequenced in a study of blood T cell repertoires in COVID-19. Data came from immunoSEQ multiplex PCR; TCRdb stores just in-frame clones and leaves some out. This sample has about 82,000 clones, with under 90% found just once. Sequences were obtained from peripheral blood. Receptor source: a woman in her 40s with active or convalescent COVID-19.

This clone was counted between two and nine times. The chain combines TRBV4-1 with TRBJ2-7, with 12 bases that match TRBD2. The V and J ends lost 1 base and 2 bases, in that order; junction bases with no gene match: 3. The CDR3 consists of 16 residues. CDR1 and CDR2 (germline): MGHRA, YSYEKL. For the CDR3, the DNA is TGCGCCAGCAGCCAAGGACGGACTAGCGGGGCCTACGAGCAGTACTTC. Translated: CASSQGRTSGAYEQYF.

The chain carries TRBV5-1 and TRBJ2-7, with TRBD1 as a possible D gene (6 bases). The CDR3 covers 15 residues. Germline V lookup: CDR1 SGHRS, CDR2 YFSETQ. V was shortened by 0 bases and J by 7 bases, with 17 bases between the two germline ends. The CDR3 region is CASSLVGGAFREQYF. The CDR3 DNA reads TGCGCCAGCAGCTTGGTTGGGGGCGCGTTTCGTGAGCAGTACTTC. Filled out from reference TRBV5-1 and TRBJ2-7, the complete variable domain reads KAGVTQTPRYLIKTRGQQVTLSCSPISGHRSVSWYQQTPGQGLQFLFEYFSETQRNKGNFPGRFSGRQFSNSRSEMNVSTLELGDSALYLCASSLVGGAFREQYFGPGTRLTVT.

The chain uses TRBV18 and TRBJ2-2; a possible D gene is TRBD2 (5 bases). The CDR3 runs to 14 residues. Trimming cost V 3 bases and J 4 bases, with 9 bases left between them. Germline V gene lookup returns CDR1 KGHSH and CDR2 LQKENI. The DNA of the CDR3 is TGTGCCAGCTCACCCTGGGAGACCACCGGGGAGCTGTTTTTT. It translates to CASSPWETTGELFF.

The chain combines TRBV28 with TRBJ1-1, with 7 positions matching TRBD1. V lost 3 bases, J lost 0 bases, and 7 bases stayed unmatched. Per the germline V gene, CDR1 is MDHEN and CDR2 is SYDVKM. The CDR3 is 16 residues long. The CDR3 DNA reads as TGTGCCAGCAGTTTTCAGGGGGTAGTTATGAACACTGAAGCTTTCTTT. Amino acids: CASSFQGVVMNTEAFF.

The V and J genes are TRBV19 and TRBJ2-3, with TRBD2 identical over 14 bases. Per germline, CDR1 LNHDA and CDR2 SQIVND (reference sequence). After removal of 4 bases from V and 6 bases from J, the junction contained 9 bases not matched to a gene. This CDR3 contains 17 residues. CDR3 residues: CASSKPGLAGEADTQYF. The DNA for the CDR3 is TGTGCCAGTAGTAAACCGGGACTAGCGGGAGAGGCGGATACGCAGTATTTT.

This chain links TRBV28 with TRBJ1-5; 9 positions agree with TRBD1. CDR3 size: 15 residues. Trimming at V came to 2 bases and at J to 1 base, leaving 0 bases not matched to a gene. Germline loops: CDR1 MDHEN, CDR2 SYDVKM. The CDR3, as DNA: TGTGCCAGCAGTTTAGGGACAGGGAGCAATCAGCCCCAGCATTTT. Translated, it gives CASSLGTGSNQPQHF.

The rearrangement uses TRBV3-1 (or the pseudogene TRBV3-2) and TRBJ1-1; a weak D match, TRBD1 (5 bases). Germline CDR1 and CDR2: LGHDT and YNNKEL (reference sequence). V shed 7 bases and J shed 6 bases, with 18 bases lying between them. This CDR3 is built from 14 residues. CDR3: CASTIGAPRAEAFF. CDR3 bases: TGTGCCAGCACGATAGGGGCGCCCAGGGCTGAAGCTTTCTTT.